This TCR beta chain was observed in a study of blood T cell repertoires in COVID-19 (dated by TCRdb to the early 2020s). As for the study more broadly: Samples covering the acute and convalescent phases of COVID-19 were provided by collaborators in the United States, Italy and Spain. The prospective study material was composed of cDNA or gDNA derived from T cells, B-cell-depleted T cells, or PBMCs. Deeply sampled blood TCRbeta repertoires from subjects exposed to, actively infected with, or recovered from COVID-19 were included in the dataset. A freely available public database, intended as a resource for researchers studying the immune response to SARS-CoV-2, is where the repertoires were released. The samples were drawn from the first 160 participants of the ongoing ImmuneRACE study and from roughly 1,300 subjects provided by 6 global collaborators. Sample metadata almost always included a de-identified subject ID, COVID-19 status, age in years and sex. Where available, HLA class I and class II types were obtained from metadata supplied by the sample provider rather than from assay-based typing.

Overall study outcomes, separate from this receptor: The quantity of clinical and demographic metadata differed by source and by participant and was supplied without curation.

Details on this clone: It has no known antigen specificity. Qualities for individual bases were not recorded, and no much larger clone is one base off.

Counted from cysteine to phenylalanine, this CDR3 has 12 amino acids. Only the CDR3 DNA stays, 36 bases, in frame from base 1. V is cut back by 8 bases and J by 4 bases, with 3 bases in the junction unmatched. Based on the germline V gene (reference sequence), the CDR1 and CDR2 sequences are MNHEY and SMNVEV. The immunoSEQ Assay, a bias-controlled multiplex PCR, was used to amplify TCRbeta CDR3 regions from genomic DNA. On the authors' methods: The number of nucleated cells in each sample was estimated by amplification of reference gene primers within the assay. To quantify the absolute abundance of each unique TCRbeta CDR3 rearrangement, sequence reads were collapsed and filtered. For each sample, productive Simpson clonality was calculated by taking the square root of Simpson's diversity index across productive rearrangements. The clones in this table, taken by TCRdb from immuneACCESS, are in-frame only. Not every clone is retained; where verified, under half of the shortfall comes from an unresolved V gene, and the cause of the rest is unknown. Clonal size and the V and J genes are those of that table, whereas D and trimming came from the DNA. The sample contains almost 90,000 clones, 90% of them found a single time. 6.7% of the sample is held by the ten biggest clonotypes.

One collaborating source in Seattle enrolled patients during active infection and followed them longitudinally through the course of disease. The collaborating institutions used their own protocols to collect whole blood in K2EDTA tubes. Collaborator samples were shipped for TCRbeta analysis as frozen whole blood, isolated PBMCs, or DNA extracted from either sample type. Sequencing was carried out using peripheral blood. This chain is built from TRBV27 and TRBJ2-7, and 9 bases in between align with TRBD1. The source of this sequence is a man younger than 35 with COVID-19, enrolled during active disease. The DNA sequence is TGTGCCAGCGGGGGACAGGGTTACGAGCAGTACTTC. Its coded protein is CASGGQGYEQYF.